The source of this T cell receptor (beta chain) is a study of CD8+CD57+ T cells in acquired aplastic anemia (dated by TCRdb to 2017 to 2018). At the level of the whole study: A mean of approximately 3 ug of DNA, ranging from about 0.2 to 27.4 ug, was extracted from sorted CD4+ and CD8+ cells. Mean read counts for healthy donor samples were about 9.8 million for CD4+ cells and 11.0 million for CD8+ cells. What the authors observed across the whole study: Fewer than 30 CD8+ CDR3 sequences were found in both patients and controls but appeared to be highly expressed in patients and within the immunodominant clones of the patients. No significant difference in CD8+ Simpson's diversity was found between patients and healthy controls (P=0.060).

TCR repertoires of sorted CD4+ and CD8+ blood T cells from severe aplastic anemia patients and healthy subjects were deep-sequenced in the study. Ficoll-Paque density gradient centrifugation was used to isolate peripheral blood mononuclear cells. Before DNA extraction, CD4+ and CD8+ T cells were sorted by FACS or by magnetic beads. TCR beta VDJ combination and CDR3 sequence profiling used genomic DNA as the template. An Illumina HiSeq 2000 was used for TCR repertoire sequencing. The authors' pipeline ran thus. Repertoires were assessed using TRBV/TRBJ rearrangement plots, CDR3 size and DJ length profiles, and Simpson's diversity index. The immunodominant clone was defined as the most abundant DNA sequence in deep sequencing data. CDR3 amino acid sequences were checked for sharing across subjects and were also compared against the VDJdb database and published repertoires. Using fastp trimming at Q25 and MiXCR clonotype assembly, TCRdb reanalyzed the public sequencing data and kept in-frame beta chains. Every entry covers one CDR3 protein and lists the most common genes and DNA from its rows. What appears here as the V and J calls and clone size reflects TCRdb's work, not the paper's. The sample table shows 40,000 to 45,000 distinct CDR3 sequences, and approximately 71% are seen once. The ten largest make up more than 20% of the sample.

Comment on this clonotype: There is no known antigen for this receptor. No quality values exist for individual bases; no much larger clone is one base distant.

The CDR3 starts with the cysteine, ends with the phenylalanine, and has 14 residues. Just the 42-base CDR3 DNA is kept, in frame starting at base 1. V drops 4 bases and J drops 7 bases, leaving 17 bases in between. The germline V gene (reference sequence) sets CDR1 to LNHDA and CDR2 to SQIVND. The rearrangement joined TRBV19 to TRBJ2-7, and the D gene may be TRBD1, 5 bases matching. The specimen was sorted CD4+, CD8+, or CD8+CD57+ T cells (not recorded which) from PBMCs. This receptor was obtained from a human donor in good health, serving as a control. The DNA is TGTGCCAGTAGTACGGATATGGGGCGGCGGGAGCAGTACTTC. Its coded protein is CASSTDMGRREQYF.